This record concerns one TCR beta chain sequence. This record comes from a study of blood T cell repertoires in COVID-19. About the research overall: The study drew acute and convalescent COVID-19 samples from the United States, Italy and Spain.

V shed 8 bases and J shed 0 bases, with 8 bases lying between them. The CDR3 is 14 amino acids. CDR1 is LGHDT and CDR2 is YNNKEL in the germline V gene (reference sequence). Under the authors' procedure: Reference gene primer amplification gave estimated nucleated cell counts. Sequencing used immunoSEQ multiplex PCR; TCRdb keeps in-frame clones, though not all of them. V, J and clone size reflect that table, while D and trimming were determined from the DNA. The repertoire holds 200,000 to 300,000 clones, around 85% seen once, with roughly 6.4% in the top ten. The source material was peripheral blood. This chain links TRBV3-1 (or the pseudogene TRBV3-2) with TRBJ2-6, with D uncertain. The sequence was collected from a woman aged 60 to 75 with active or convalescent COVID-19. The CDR3 sequence: CASSRGSGANVLTF. Written as DNA, the CDR3 is TGTGCCAGCTCCCGAGGCTCTGGGGCCAACGTCCTGACTTTC.